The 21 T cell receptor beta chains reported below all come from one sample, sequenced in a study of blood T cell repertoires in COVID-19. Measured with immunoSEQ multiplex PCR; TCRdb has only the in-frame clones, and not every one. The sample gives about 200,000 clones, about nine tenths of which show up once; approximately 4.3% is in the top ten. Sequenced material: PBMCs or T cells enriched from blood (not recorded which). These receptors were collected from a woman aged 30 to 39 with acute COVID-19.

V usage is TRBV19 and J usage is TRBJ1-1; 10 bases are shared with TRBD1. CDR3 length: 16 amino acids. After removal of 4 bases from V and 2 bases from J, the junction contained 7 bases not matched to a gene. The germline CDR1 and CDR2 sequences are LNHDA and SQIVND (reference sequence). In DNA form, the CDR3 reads TGTGCCAGTAGTACACGACAGGGGGCACGAAACACTGAAGCTTTCTTT. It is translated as CASSTRQGARNTEAFF.

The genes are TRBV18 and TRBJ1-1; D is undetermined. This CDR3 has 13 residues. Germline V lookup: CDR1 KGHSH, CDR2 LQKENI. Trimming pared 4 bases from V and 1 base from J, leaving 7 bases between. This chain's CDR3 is CASSLAGNTEAFF. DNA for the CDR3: TGTGCCAGCTCACTCGCGGGGAACACTGAAGCTTTCTTT.

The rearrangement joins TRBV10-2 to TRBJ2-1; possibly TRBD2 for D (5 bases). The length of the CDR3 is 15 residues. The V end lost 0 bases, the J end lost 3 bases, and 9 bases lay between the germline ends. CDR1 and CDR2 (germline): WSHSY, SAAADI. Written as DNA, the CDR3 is TGCGCCAGCAGTGAGTCGACCGGGGTCTACAATGAGCAGTTCTTC. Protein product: CASSESTGVYNEQFF.

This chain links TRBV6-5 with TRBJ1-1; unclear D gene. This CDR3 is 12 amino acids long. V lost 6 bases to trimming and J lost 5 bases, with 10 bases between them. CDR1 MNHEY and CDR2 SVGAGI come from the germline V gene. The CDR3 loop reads CASRHGMTEAFF. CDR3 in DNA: TGTGCCAGCAGACACGGGATGACTGAAGCTTTCTTT.

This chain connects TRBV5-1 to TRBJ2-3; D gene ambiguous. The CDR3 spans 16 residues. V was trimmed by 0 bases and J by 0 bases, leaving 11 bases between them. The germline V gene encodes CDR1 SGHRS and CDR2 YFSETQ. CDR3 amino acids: CASSLADSGSTDTQYF. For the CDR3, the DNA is TGCGCCAGCAGCTTGGCCGACTCGGGTAGCACAGATACGCAGTATTTT.

In DNA form, the CDR3 reads TGCAGTGCTGTCTCTAACTATGGCTACACCTTC. Translated, it gives CSAVSNYGYTF. This sequence joins TRBV20-1 and TRBJ1-2, with no clear D. Trimming removed 5 bases from V and 0 bases from J, with 4 bases in between. CDR3 size: 11 residues. Germline CDR1 DFQATT, CDR2 SNEGSKA (reference sequence).

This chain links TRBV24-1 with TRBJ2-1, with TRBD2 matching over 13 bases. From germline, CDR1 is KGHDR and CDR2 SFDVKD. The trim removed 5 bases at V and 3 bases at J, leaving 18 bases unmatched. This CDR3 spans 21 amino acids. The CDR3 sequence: CATSGVPRSGTSGAFYNEQFF. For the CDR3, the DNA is TGTGCCACCAGTGGGGTCCCCAGAAGTGGGACTAGCGGGGCCTTCTACAATGAGCAGTTCTTC.

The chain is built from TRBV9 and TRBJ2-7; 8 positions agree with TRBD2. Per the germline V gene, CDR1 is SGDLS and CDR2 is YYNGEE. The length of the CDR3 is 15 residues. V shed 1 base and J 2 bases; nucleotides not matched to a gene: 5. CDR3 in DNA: TGTGCCAGCAGCGTAAGGAGCGGGGGAGCCTACGAGCAGTACTTC. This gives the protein CASSVRSGGAYEQYF. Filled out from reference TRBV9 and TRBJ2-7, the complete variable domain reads DSGVTQTPKHLITATGQRVTLRCSPRSGDLSVYWYQQSLDQGLQFLIQYYNGEERAKGNILERFSAQQFPDLHSELNLSSLELGDSALYFCASSVRSGGAYEQYFGPGTRLTVT.

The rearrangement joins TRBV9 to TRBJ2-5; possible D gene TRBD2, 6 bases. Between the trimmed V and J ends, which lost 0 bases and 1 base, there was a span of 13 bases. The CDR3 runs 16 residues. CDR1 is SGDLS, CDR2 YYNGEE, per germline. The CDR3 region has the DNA TGTGCCAGCAGCGTAGGGGGCGGGGCAGTCCAAGAGACCCAGTACTTC. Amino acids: CASSVGGGAVQETQYF. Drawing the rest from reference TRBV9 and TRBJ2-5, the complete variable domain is DSGVTQTPKHLITATGQRVTLRCSPRSGDLSVYWYQQSLDQGLQFLIQYYNGEERAKGNILERFSAQQFPDLHSELNLSSLELGDSALYFCASSVGGGAVQETQYFGPGTRLLVL.

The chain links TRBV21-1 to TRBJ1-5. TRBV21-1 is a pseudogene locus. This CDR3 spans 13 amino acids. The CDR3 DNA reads TGTGCCAGCAGCAAAGGAGCTAATCAGCCCCAGCATTTT. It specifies CASSKGANQPQHF.

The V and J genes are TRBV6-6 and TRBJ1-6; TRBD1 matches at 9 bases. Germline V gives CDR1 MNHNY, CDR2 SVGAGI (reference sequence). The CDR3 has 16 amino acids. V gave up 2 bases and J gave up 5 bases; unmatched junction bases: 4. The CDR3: CASSYRGQGHNSPLHF. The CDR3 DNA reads TGTGCCAGCAGTTACCGCGGACAGGGGCATAATTCACCCCTCCACTTT.

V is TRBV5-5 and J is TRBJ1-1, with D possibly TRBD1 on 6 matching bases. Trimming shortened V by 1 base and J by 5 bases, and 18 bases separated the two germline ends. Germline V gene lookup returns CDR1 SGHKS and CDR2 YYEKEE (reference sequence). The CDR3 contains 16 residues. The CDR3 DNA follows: TGTGCCAGCAGCTTGACCCCAGGGGAAGCGAGGACTGAAGCTTTCTTT. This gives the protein CASSLTPGEARTEAFF.

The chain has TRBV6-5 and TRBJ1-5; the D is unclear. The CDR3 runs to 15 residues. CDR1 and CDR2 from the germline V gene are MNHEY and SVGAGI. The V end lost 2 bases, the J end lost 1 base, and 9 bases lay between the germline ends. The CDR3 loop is CASSYGQTSNQPQHF. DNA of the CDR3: TGTGCCAGCAGTTACGGGCAGACGAGCAATCAGCCCCAGCATTTT.

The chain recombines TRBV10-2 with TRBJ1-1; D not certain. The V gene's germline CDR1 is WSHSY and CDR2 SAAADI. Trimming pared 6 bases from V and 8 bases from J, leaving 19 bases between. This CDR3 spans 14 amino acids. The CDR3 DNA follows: TGCGCCAGCAGCCACGGTTCATCTGCAACCGAAGCTTTCTTT. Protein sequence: CASSHGSSATEAFF.

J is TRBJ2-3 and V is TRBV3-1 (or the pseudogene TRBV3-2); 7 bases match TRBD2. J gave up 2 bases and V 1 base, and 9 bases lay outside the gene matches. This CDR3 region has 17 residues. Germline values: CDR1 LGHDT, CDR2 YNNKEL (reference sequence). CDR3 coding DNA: TGTGCCAGCAGCCAAGCAGGTCTGGGACTACTCACAGATACGCAGTATTTT. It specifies CASSQAGLGLLTDTQYF.

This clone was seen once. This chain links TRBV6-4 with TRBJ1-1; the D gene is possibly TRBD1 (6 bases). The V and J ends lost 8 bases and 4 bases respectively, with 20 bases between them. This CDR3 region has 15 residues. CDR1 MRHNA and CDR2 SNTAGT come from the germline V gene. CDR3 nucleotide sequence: TGTGCCAGCGGAATAGACAGGTCGATTTTCACTGAAGCTTTCTTT. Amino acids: CASGIDRSIFTEAFF.

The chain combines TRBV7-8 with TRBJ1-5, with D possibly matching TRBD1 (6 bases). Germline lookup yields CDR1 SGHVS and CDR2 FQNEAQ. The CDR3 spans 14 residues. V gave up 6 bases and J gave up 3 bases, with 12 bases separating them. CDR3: CASRRTGFNQPQHF. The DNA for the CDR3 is TGTGCCAGCAGACGAACAGGGTTCAATCAGCCCCAGCATTTT.

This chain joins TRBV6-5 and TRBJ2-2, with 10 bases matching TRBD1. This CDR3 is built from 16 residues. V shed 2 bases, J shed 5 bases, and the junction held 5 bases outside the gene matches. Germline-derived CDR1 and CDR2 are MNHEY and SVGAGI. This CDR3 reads CASSYGTGARTGELFF. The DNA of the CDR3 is TGTGCCAGCAGTTACGGGACAGGGGCGCGGACCGGGGAGCTGTTTTTT.

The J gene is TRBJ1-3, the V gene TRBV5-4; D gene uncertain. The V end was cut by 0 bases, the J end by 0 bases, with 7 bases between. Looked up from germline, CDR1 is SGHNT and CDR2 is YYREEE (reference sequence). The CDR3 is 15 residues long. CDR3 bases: TGTGCCAGCAGCTTGGGTGGAGACTCTGGAAACACCATATATTTT. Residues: CASSLGGDSGNTIYF. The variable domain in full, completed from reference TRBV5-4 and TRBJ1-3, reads ETGVTQSPTHLIKTRGQQVTLRCSSQSGHNTVSWYQQALGQGPQFIFQYYREEENGRGNFPPRFSGLQFPNYSSELNVNALELDDSALYLCASSLGGDSGNTIYFGEGSWLTVV.

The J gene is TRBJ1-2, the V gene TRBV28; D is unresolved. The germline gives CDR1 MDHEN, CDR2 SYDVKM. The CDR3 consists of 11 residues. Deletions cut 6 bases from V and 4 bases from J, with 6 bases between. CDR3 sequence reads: CASSLTYGYTF. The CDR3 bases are TGTGCCAGCAGCCTAACCTATGGCTACACCTTC.

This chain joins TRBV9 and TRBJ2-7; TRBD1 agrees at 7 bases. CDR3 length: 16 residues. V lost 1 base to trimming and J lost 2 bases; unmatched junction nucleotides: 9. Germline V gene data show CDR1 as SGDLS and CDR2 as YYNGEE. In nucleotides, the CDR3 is TGTGCCAGCAGCGTACCGAATTTAGACAGGGCCTACGAGCAGTACTTC. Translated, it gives CASSVPNLDRAYEQYF.